This T cell receptor beta chain was recorded in a study of identical twins. TCRdb re-analysed the 5' RACE reads in MiXCR, keeping a single row per CDR3 protein. Among 420,000 or so distinct CDR3 sequences listed, around a sixth were seen once. The V segment lost 5 bases and the J segment 4 bases; nucleotides outside the gene matches: 4. The CDR3 covers 13 residues. Germline loops: CDR1 SGHAT, CDR2 FQNNGV. The sequencing input was naive T cells sorted from blood. This sequence was found in a man between 45 and 60 years old in good health. The V and J genes are TRBV11-2 and TRBJ1-2; 7 nucleotides agree with TRBD1. In DNA, the CDR3 is TGTGCCAGCAGCCATACAGGGGTCTATGGCTACACCTTC. Translated, it gives CASSHTGVYGYTF. The full variable domain, its missing parts supplied by reference TRBV11-2 and TRBJ1-2, is EAGVAQSPRYKIIEKRQSVAFWCNPISGHATLYWYQQILGQGPKLLIQFQNNGVVDDSQLPKDRFSAERLKGVDSTLKIQPAKLEDSAVYLCASSHTGVYGYTFGSGTRLTVV.